The clone carrying this T cell receptor (beta chain) was counted between two and nine times. Its specificity is unknown. These data are taken from a study of T cells in Graves' hyperthyroidism and ophthalmopathy. General study findings and limits: Ophthalmopathy was identified by the model a median about 6.4 months ahead of onset. Ophthalmopathy and stable hyperthyroidism were separated by a 13 V-J model. Expanded thyroid clonotypes (above 0.001) were mostly also found in blood.

Researchers took RNA transcripts and amplified the TCR beta CDR3 regions from them. The HTBI primer set drove a first-round RT-PCR of the TCR CDR3. TCRdb processed the multiplex PCR reads anew with MiXCR; each CDR3 protein has one entry. The data contain about 610,000 distinct CDR3 sequences, roughly 14% of them singletons. Ophthalmopathy patients all had a Clinical Activity Score of at least 3, a NOSPECS grade of at least 4 and disease under 3 months old. Trimming cost V 0 bases and J 2 bases, with 11 bases left between them. Per the germline V gene, CDR1 is MNHEY and CDR2 is SVGAGI. The CDR3 runs to 15 residues.

Material for sequencing was blood. The V call is TRBV6-5, the J call TRBJ2-7; D is tentatively TRBD1 or TRBD2 (5 bases each). The TCR sequence derives from a middle-aged woman with Graves' ophthalmopathy. The chain's CDR3 is CASSYSRGRAYEQYF. The CDR3 DNA follows: TGTGCCAGCAGTTACTCGAGGGGCAGAGCCTACGAGCAGTACTTC.